Shown below are 25 T cell receptor beta chains from a single sample sequenced in a study of OX40 agonist ivuxolimab in advanced cancers. Only in-frame clones appear in the TCRdb table, and some are missing; sequencing was by immunoSEQ multiplex PCR. This table holds 80,000 or so clones, around 85% found once. The source material was CD4+ or CD8+ T cells sorted from blood, sampled in a trial of the OX40 agonist ivuxolimab. The receptors originated from an adult with an advanced solid tumor such as melanoma, head and neck, liver or kidney cancer.

The V call is TRBV7-3, the J call TRBJ2-2; tentatively, D is TRBD2 (6 bases). The germline V gene encodes CDR1 SGHTA and CDR2 FQGTGA. This CDR3 comprises 15 residues. V shed 5 bases and J shed 8 bases, with 18 bases lying between them. Here the CDR3 reads CASSLETGATGELFF. The CDR3 DNA is TGTGCCAGCAGCCTCGAAACGGGAGCTACTGGGGAGCTGTTTTTT.

The CDR3 protein is CAWTRAQGPYEQYF. Here the CDR3 DNA reads TGTGCCTGGACCCGGGCCCAAGGCCCCTACGAGCAGTACTTC. The chain joins TRBV30 to TRBJ2-7; D remains ambiguous. Trimming left V 4 bases short and J 2 bases short, with 15 bases between. This CDR3 has 14 residues. Germline assignment: CDR1 GTSNPN and CDR2 SVGIG (reference sequence). The full variable domain, its missing parts supplied by reference TRBV30 and TRBJ2-7, is SQTIHQWPATLVQPVGSPLSLECTVEGTSNPNLYWYRQAAGRGLQLLFYSVGIGQISSEVPQNLSASRPQDRQFILSSKKLLLSDSGFYLCAWTRAQGPYEQYFGPGTRLTVT.

V gene TRBV27 combines with J gene TRBJ2-2; no definite D call. Trimming shortened V by 6 bases and J by 5 bases, and 10 bases separated the two germline ends. The CDR3 extends over 13 amino acids. Germline CDR1 is MNHEY and CDR2 is SMNVEV (reference sequence). In DNA form, the CDR3 reads TGTGCCAGCAGACGAGTAAGGACCGGGGAGCTGTTTTTT. It encodes CASRRVRTGELFF.

For the CDR3, the DNA is TGCGCCAGCAGCTCCGTTAGAAATTCTAGCGGGAAACAGTTCTTC. Translating gives CASSSVRNSSGKQFF. The chain carries TRBV5-1 and TRBJ2-1; 9 nucleotides line up with TRBD2. The trim removed 3 bases at V and 13 bases at J, leaving 14 bases unmatched. This CDR3 comprises 15 residues. Germline V CDR1 and CDR2: SGHRS, YFSETQ.

V and J are TRBV27 and TRBJ2-7; either TRBD1 or TRBD2 may supply D (5 bases each). The germline gives CDR1 MNHEY, CDR2 SMNVEV (reference sequence). The CDR3 contains 13 residues. V dropped 5 bases and J dropped 4 bases, with 12 bases sitting between them. Written as DNA, the CDR3 is TGTGCCAGCAGTAAGGGACGGACGTACGAGCAGTACTTC. This encodes CASSKGRTYEQYF.

CDR3 region: CASSPWTENTEAFF. In nucleotides, the CDR3 is TGTGCCAGCAGTCCTTGGACGGAGAACACTGAAGCTTTCTTT. The chain recombines TRBV28 with TRBJ1-1; D call uncertain. V was trimmed by 5 bases and J by 1 base, leaving 11 bases between them. CDR1 is MDHEN, CDR2 SYDVKM, per germline. The CDR3 covers 14 residues.

To note about this clone: An end of the junction differs from the germline gene, which may be a read error. This chain joins TRBV7-2 and TRBJ1-3; TRBD1 matches 7 bases. CDR3 size: 13 residues. Germline V lookup: CDR1 SGHTA, CDR2 FQGNSA. CDR3 nucleotides: TGTGCCAGCAGCTTAGCTACAATTGACAGGGCCCTTTTT. Translating gives CASSLATIDRALF.

V usage is TRBV9 and J usage is TRBJ2-3, with 8 nucleotides matching TRBD1. Germline V gene data show CDR1 as SGDLS and CDR2 as YYNGEE. Germline trimming cut 2 bases from V and 10 bases from J; bases unmatched to any gene: 12. The CDR3 covers 15 residues. CDR3 nucleotides: TGTGCCAGCAGCGTCGCAAGTGACAGGGGACCTGCGCAGTATTTT. Translating gives CASSVASDRGPAQYF.

This clone was counted once. The V call is TRBV15, the J call TRBJ2-5; D ambiguous. Germline CDR1 is LNHNV and CDR2 is YYDKDF (reference sequence). The V end lost 4 bases, the J end lost 5 bases, and 14 bases lay between the germline ends. CDR3 length: 14 residues. The CDR3 bases are TGTGCCACCAGCACAGCTAGAAAAAGTGAGACCCAGTACTTC. This translates into CATSTARKSETQYF. Supplemented by reference TRBV15 and TRBJ2-5, the full variable domain reads DAMVIQNPRYQVTQFGKPVTLSCSQTLNHNVMYWYQQKSSQAPKLLFHYYDKDFNNEADTPDNFQSRRPNTSFCFLDIRSPGLGDTAMYLCATSTARKSETQYFGPGTRLLVL.

This clone was counted once. The rearrangement uses TRBV5-8 and TRBJ2-2; D uncertain. The V and J ends lost 0 bases and 0 bases respectively, with 9 bases between them. The CDR3 length is 16 residues. Germline CDR1 reads SGHTS; CDR2 reads YDEGEE. DNA of the CDR3: TGTGCCAGCAGCTTGGGTACACGGTCGAACACCGGGGAGCTGTTTTTT. Its translation is CASSLGTRSNTGELFF.

The chain has TRBV7-3 and TRBJ2-3; 7 positions match TRBD1. The CDR3 totals 14 residues. The ends lost 5 bases at V and 3 bases at J; junction bases unmatched: 5. In germline, CDR1 is SGHTA, CDR2 FQGTGA. CDR3 sequence: CASSVRQGTDTQYF. For the CDR3, the DNA is TGTGCCAGCAGCGTCCGACAGGGTACAGATACGCAGTATTTT.

This rearrangement joins TRBV10-1 to TRBJ2-7; D gene unclear. The V end lost 5 bases, the J end lost 5 bases, and 10 bases lay between the germline ends. The CDR3 totals 12 residues. In germline, CDR1 is WNHNN, CDR2 SYGVQD (reference sequence). For the CDR3, the DNA is TGCGCCAGCAGTCTCAAGTACGACGAGCAGTACTTC. Residues: CASSLKYDEQYF.

The V gene is TRBV19, the J gene TRBJ2-7; 7 bases fit TRBD1. Germline CDR1 is LNHDA and CDR2 is SQIVND (reference sequence). This CDR3 comprises 14 residues. Trimming cost V 3 bases and J 2 bases; bases outside gene matches: 4. The DNA for the CDR3 is TGTGCCAGTAGTATGTGGACAGGCGCCTACGAGCAGTACTTC. This translates into CASSMWTGAYEQYF.

This chain uses TRBV27 with TRBJ1-5; 7 positions match TRBD1. The CDR3 extends over 15 amino acids. With 0 bases clipped from V and 4 bases from J, the junction kept 3 bases outside the gene matches. The germline CDR1 and CDR2 sequences are MNHEY and SMNVEV (reference sequence). The CDR3 nucleotides are TGTGCCAGCAGTTTATCGACAGGGATGAATCAGCCCCAGCATTTT. Translation: CASSLSTGMNQPQHF.

The chain couples TRBV19 to TRBJ1-2; 8 positions agree with TRBD1. The CDR3 loop spans 15 amino acids. The germline V gene has CDR1 LNHDA and CDR2 SQIVND (reference sequence). V trimming: 4 bases; J trimming: 7 bases; junction bases outside the gene matches: 11. CDR3 in DNA: TGTGCCAGTAGTACCGGACAGGGAAGACTACCTGGCTACACCTTC. This codes for CASSTGQGRLPGYTF. Combining the CDR3 with reference TRBV19 and TRBJ1-2 gives the whole variable domain DGGITQSPKYLFRKEGQNVTLSCEQNLNHDAMYWYRQDPGQGLRLIYYSQIVNDFQKGDIAEGYSVSREKKESFPLTVTSAQKNPTAFYLCASSTGQGRLPGYTFGSGTRLTVV.

The rearrangement joins TRBV28 to TRBJ2-3; D may be TRBD2 (6 bases). This CDR3 has 14 amino acids. V lost 2 bases and J lost 2, with 8 bases in between. Looked up from germline, CDR1 is MDHEN and CDR2 is SYDVKM. The CDR3 region has the DNA TGTGCCAGCAGTTTAGGAGGGATCACAGATACGCAGTATTTT. Translating it yields CASSLGGITDTQYF.

The chain recombines TRBV10-2 with TRBJ1-1; D not resolved. The germline V gene has CDR1 WSHSY and CDR2 SAAADI. V lost 3 bases and J lost 2, with 10 bases in between. The CDR3 is 14 amino acids. CDR3 loop: CASSDLSENTEAFF. CDR3 in DNA: TGCGCCAGCAGTGACCTCAGTGAAAACACTGAAGCTTTCTTT.

V gene TRBV28 combines with J gene TRBJ2-5; 7 bases are a match to TRBD1. Unmatched junction bases numbered 8, after V lost 6 bases and J lost 4 bases. Germline-derived CDR1 and CDR2 are MDHEN and SYDVKM. There are 14 residues in the CDR3. CDR3 in DNA: TGTGCCAGCAGCCTTGACAGGGTCGTAGAGACCCAGTACTTC. Its translation: CASSLDRVVETQYF.

The V call is TRBV11-2, the J call TRBJ2-1; no definite D call. This CDR3 spans 13 amino acids. Trimming left V 1 base short and J 10 bases short, with 11 bases between. CDR1 SGHAT and CDR2 FQNNGV come from the germline V gene. CDR3: CASSLVLGAEQFF. The DNA of the CDR3 is TGTGCCAGCAGCTTAGTCCTTGGCGCCGAGCAGTTCTTC. Full variable domain (outside the CDR3, taken from reference TRBV11-2 and TRBJ2-1): EAGVAQSPRYKIIEKRQSVAFWCNPISGHATLYWYQQILGQGPKLLIQFQNNGVVDDSQLPKDRFSAERLKGVDSTLKIQPAKLEDSAVYLCASSLVLGAEQFFGPGTRLTVL.

This rearrangement joins TRBV9 to TRBJ2-1; 7 nucleotides line up with TRBD2. Germline V lookup: CDR1 SGDLS, CDR2 YYNGEE. Trimming took 0 bases from V and 0 from J; bases not matched to a gene: 3. The CDR3 runs to 16 residues. CDR3 bases: TGTGCCAGCAGCGTAGTAGCGGGTTTCTCCTACAATGAGCAGTTCTTC. Its protein is CASSVVAGFSYNEQFF.

This clone was counted between two and nine times. This chain links TRBV13 with TRBJ1-5; D gene ambiguous. The CDR3 has 14 amino acids. V was clipped by 2 bases and J by 3 bases, with 8 bases between them. CDR1 is PRHDT and CDR2 is FYEKMQ in the germline V gene (reference sequence). The CDR3 bases are TGTGCCAGCAGCTTAAGGTCAGACAATCAGCCCCAGCATTTT. Translating it yields CASSLRSDNQPQHF.

V gene TRBV6-6 combines with J gene TRBJ1-2; maybe TRBD1 (5 bases). The germline V gene encodes CDR1 MNHNY and CDR2 SVGAGI (reference sequence). Trimming took 5 bases from V and 1 from J, leaving 8 bases between them. The CDR3 length is 13 residues. In nucleotides, the CDR3 is TGTGCCAGCAGTCCCGGGGGTAACTATGGCTACACCTTC. Its protein is CASSPGGNYGYTF.

This chain joins TRBV30 and TRBJ2-1, with a tentative D call TRBD2 (5 bases). Trimming left V 4 bases short and J 4 bases short, with 11 bases between. CDR3 size: 13 residues. The germline V gene encodes CDR1 GTSNPN and CDR2 SVGIG (reference sequence). The CDR3 nucleotides are TGTGCCTGGACTAACGGGAAATACAATGAGCAGTTCTTC. This encodes CAWTNGKYNEQFF.

This chain links TRBV6-1 with TRBJ2-5; 10 nucleotides match TRBD2. Germline CDR1 MNHNS, CDR2 SASEGT. The J segment lost 5 bases and the V segment lost 2 bases, leaving 8 bases of the junction unmatched. The CDR3 loop spans 16 amino acids. For the CDR3, the DNA is TGTGCCAGCAGTGAATTGGCTAGCGGGGGCCGGGAGACCCAGTACTTC. Translated: CASSELASGGRETQYF.

CDR3 region: CASSQSPDRAFEQFF. The CDR3 DNA reads as TGCGCCAGCAGCCAATCCCCCGACAGGGCGTTTGAGCAGTTCTTC. The chain uses TRBV4-1 and TRBJ2-1; TRBD1 aligns across 7 bases. The V gene end was trimmed by 2 bases and the J gene end by 9 bases; junction bases not matched to a gene: 10. Germline-derived CDR1 and CDR2 are MGHRA and YSYEKL. CDR3 length: 15 residues.